Each of the 18 T cell receptor beta chains below was sequenced from the same sample in a study of blood T cell repertoires in COVID-19. TCRdb keeps only in-frame clones here, not all; method: immunoSEQ multiplex PCR. The sample records about 140,000 clones, around 87% being singletons. The specimen sequenced was peripheral blood. These receptors all come from a woman aged 45-60 years with active or convalescent COVID-19.

The table lists this clone with a count of one. The chain recombines TRBV9 with TRBJ2-6, with TRBD2 as a possible D gene (6 bases). The CDR3 loop spans 18 amino acids. CDR1 SGDLS and CDR2 YYNGEE come from the germline V gene. V lost 1 base to trimming and J lost 0 bases, with 14 bases between them. CDR3 DNA sequence: TGTGCCAGCAGCGTATCAACAATGGGAGGCTCTGGGGCCAACGTCCTGACTTTC. Translating it yields CASSVSTMGGSGANVLTF.

This clone has just one count. The chain links TRBV7-9 to TRBJ2-1; 10 bases map to TRBD2. The CDR3 is made up of 15 amino acids. Unmatched junction bases numbered 7, after V lost 4 bases and J lost 7 bases. From germline, CDR1 is SEHNR and CDR2 FQNEAQ (reference sequence). This CDR3 is CASSSIAGGQNEQFF. The CDR3 DNA reads as TGTGCCAGCAGCTCTATAGCGGGGGGCCAGAATGAGCAGTTCTTC.

This clone occurred once. This chain joins TRBV18 and TRBJ1-5; 8 positions match TRBD1. The germline V gene has CDR1 KGHSH and CDR2 LQKENI. CDR3 length: 17 amino acids. J was trimmed by 0 bases and V by 0 bases; bases with no gene match: 4. CDR3 amino acids: CASSPPTGGYSNQPQHF. Written as DNA, the CDR3 is TGTGCCAGCTCACCACCTACAGGGGGGTATAGCAATCAGCCCCAGCATTTT.

This clone appeared a single time. The chain recombines TRBV5-1 with TRBJ1-1; D uncertain. V was cut by 2 bases and J by 1 base, with 9 bases left in between. CDR3 size: 14 residues. CDR1 is SGHRS, CDR2 YFSETQ, per germline. The CDR3 loop reads CASSLQPTNTEAFF. CDR3 bases: TGCGCCAGCAGCTTACAACCCACGAACACTGAAGCTTTCTTT.

This clone showed up just once. Here the CDR3 DNA reads TGTGCCAGCAGTGTAGGCCCAGGGGGTTTTTACGAGCAGTACTTC. This codes for CASSVGPGGFYEQYF. The chain links TRBV2 to TRBJ2-7; 7 positions agree with TRBD1. The V gene's germline CDR1 is SNHLY and CDR2 FYNNEI. This CDR3 is built from 15 residues. V dropped 4 bases and J dropped 4; count of bases not matched to a gene: 10.

J is TRBJ1-1 and V is TRBV29-1, with D tentatively TRBD1 (6 bases). V was pared by 2 bases and J by 0 bases, with 22 bases between. The germline CDR1 and CDR2 sequences are SQVTM and ANQGSEA. There are 18 residues in the CDR3. CDR3 coding DNA: TGCAGCGTTGAATGGGGCGAGCAGGGCCAGGGGTTGAACACTGAAGCTTTCTTT. This codes for CSVEWGEQGQGLNTEAFF.

This clone was detected once. The V call is TRBV4-1, the J call TRBJ2-1, with unresolved D. CDR3 length: 15 residues. The V gene lost 1 base and the J gene lost 1 base, with 8 bases spanning the gap. Per the germline V gene, CDR1 is MGHRA and CDR2 is YSYEKL. The CDR3 coding sequence is TGCGCCAGCAGCCAAGGCGAAACGTCCTACAATGAGCAGTTCTTC. Protein: CASSQGETSYNEQFF.

This sequence joins TRBV7-6 and TRBJ2-5; 10 bases map to TRBD1. CDR3 length: 19 amino acids. CDR1 and CDR2 from the germline V gene are SGHVS and FNYEAQ. V lost 5 bases, J lost 3 bases, and 18 bases stayed unmatched. The CDR3 sequence is CASSNHKNIRDRGKETQYF. For the CDR3, the DNA is TGTGCCAGCAGCAACCATAAAAACATCCGGGACAGGGGCAAAGAGACCCAGTACTTC.

The chain carries TRBV5-4 and TRBJ1-1; maybe TRBD1 (5 bases). The CDR3 has 15 amino acids. CDR1 SGHNT and CDR2 YYREEE come from the germline V gene (reference sequence). V was pared by 0 bases and J by 1 base, with 10 bases between. The CDR3 region is CASSLAGGGNTEAFF. CDR3 bases: TGTGCCAGCAGCTTGGCCGGGGGGGGGAACACTGAAGCTTTCTTT.

The rearrangement links TRBV12-3 or TRBV12-4 to TRBJ1-1, with D possibly TRBD1 on 5 matching bases. CDR3 length: 11 amino acids. The CDR3 reads CATPGGTEAFF. DNA of the CDR3: TGTGCTACTCCCGGGGGCACTGAAGCTTTCTTT.

The V and J genes are TRBV6-1 and TRBJ1-1; D gene ambiguous. This CDR3 contains 13 residues. V was shortened by 3 bases and J by 1 base, with 6 bases between the two germline ends. CDR1 MNHNS and CDR2 SASEGT come from the germline V gene. The CDR3 nucleotides read TGTGCCAGCAGTGATGGGAGGAACACTGAAGCTTTCTTT. Translating gives CASSDGRNTEAFF.

This clone was detected only once. The V call is TRBV4-2, the J call TRBJ2-3, with TRBD2 matching 11 bases. The CDR3 length is 18 residues. With V trimmed by 0 bases and J by 0 bases, 5 bases remained unmatched. Germline V lookup: CDR1 LGHNA, CDR2 YNFKEQ. CDR3 sequence reads: CASSQDQTSGTSTDTQYF. The DNA for the CDR3 is TGTGCCAGCAGCCAAGATCAGACTAGCGGGACGAGCACAGATACGCAGTATTTT.

This chain connects TRBV7-2 to TRBJ2-1; TRBD1 aligns across 7 bases. CDR3 size: 16 residues. Germline V CDR1 and CDR2: SGHTA, FQGNSA. The ends lost 5 bases at V and 7 bases at J; junction bases unmatched: 14. CDR3 protein: CASSLRPRTGSNEQFF. In nucleotides, the CDR3 is TGTGCCAGCAGCCTAAGACCCAGGACAGGCTCTAATGAGCAGTTCTTC.

This clone was counted a few times. The chain joins TRBV6-4 to TRBJ2-1, with 9 bases matching TRBD2. CDR3 length equals 14 residues. In germline, CDR1 is MRHNA, CDR2 SNTAGT. Trimming cost V 2 bases and J 5 bases; bases outside gene matches: 1. The CDR3 DNA reads TGTGCCAGCAGTGACAGCGGGGGGCACAATGAGCAGTTCTTC. It translates to CASSDSGGHNEQFF.

This clone has only a few counts. The chain recombines TRBV28 with TRBJ1-6; D gene unclear. This CDR3 region has 14 residues. V shed 5 bases and J shed 6 bases, with 11 bases lying between them. Germline V CDR1 and CDR2: MDHEN, SYDVKM. CDR3 sequence: CASSLTTLNSPLHF. The CDR3 nucleotides read TGTGCCAGCAGTCTGACAACCCTTAATTCACCCCTCCACTTT. Complete variable domain (other parts from reference TRBV28 and TRBJ1-6): DVKVTQSSRYLVKRTGEKVFLECVQDMDHENMFWYRQDPGLGLRLIYFSYDVKMKEKGDIPEGYSVSREKKERFSLILESASTNQTSMYLCASSLTTLNSPLHFGNGTRLTVT.

This rearrangement joins TRBV2 to TRBJ1-5, with 7 nucleotides matching TRBD1. The CDR3 has 13 amino acids. The V gene's germline CDR1 is SNHLY and CDR2 FYNNEI. J was trimmed by 4 bases and V by 8 bases; bases with no gene match: 5. This CDR3 reads CASEIQGNQPQHF. The CDR3 nucleotides are TGTGCCAGCGAGATACAGGGGAATCAGCCCCAGCATTTT.

This clone has more than one count but fewer than ten. The CDR3 sequence is CATVQGAGYGYTF. In nucleotides, the CDR3 is TGTGCCACCGTACAGGGGGCAGGGTATGGCTACACCTTC. The chain combines TRBV28 with TRBJ1-2; 9 bases map to TRBD1. The CDR3 totals 13 residues. J was trimmed by 5 bases and V by 10 bases; bases with no gene match: 8. CDR1 and CDR2 (germline): MDHEN, SYDVKM.

This chain connects TRBV25-1 to TRBJ1-2; possibly TRBD1 for D (6 bases). The V gene lost 0 bases and the J gene lost 10 bases, with 15 bases spanning the gap. Germline CDR1 is MGHDK and CDR2 is SYGVNS. This CDR3 is built from 14 residues. DNA for the CDR3: TGTGCCAGCAGTGAATATCGGCAGGGGAGGGTCTACACCTTC. This codes for CASSEYRQGRVYTF.